These 25 T cell receptor beta chains came from one sample sequenced in a study of cytomegalovirus exposure and HLA in healthy donors. The study ran its PCR with 60 Vbeta and 13 Jbeta primers. Libraries were prepared by immunoSEQ multiplex PCR; TCRdb keeps only in-frame clonotypes and omits some of them. The sample lists approximately 160,000 clones; around 76% were seen once. Material: PBMCs. The receptor set was obtained from a girl aged 10 to 17 in good health and CMV-seropositive.

The rearrangement joins TRBV28 to TRBJ1-5, with no clear D. The V end was cut by 7 bases, the J end by 0 bases, with 16 bases between. Germline V gives CDR1 MDHEN, CDR2 SYDVKM. This CDR3 contains 16 residues. The chain's CDR3 is CASTSLSGYSNQPQHF. The CDR3 bases are TGTGCCAGCACCTCCCTCAGTGGTTATAGCAATCAGCCCCAGCATTTT.

This clone was observed a handful of times. This chain connects TRBV5-1 to TRBJ2-2, with TRBD1 identical over 7 bases. The V segment lost 0 bases and the J segment 1 base; nucleotides outside the gene matches: 12. The germline V gene has CDR1 SGHRS and CDR2 YFSETQ. There are 19 residues in the CDR3. Here the CDR3 DNA reads TGCGCCAGCAGCTTGGGGCCCTTCGTAGGACAGGTGAACACCGGGGAGCTGTTTTTT. It codes for CASSLGPFVGQVNTGELFF.

J is TRBJ2-7 and V is TRBV6-5; D perhaps matches TRBD2 (7 bases). Germline V gene data show CDR1 as MNHEY and CDR2 as SVGAGI. CDR3 length: 13 amino acids. With 0 bases removed from V and 6 bases from J, the gap between germline ends came to 9 bases. The CDR3 loop is CASSYSAGAEQYF. CDR3 nucleotides: TGTGCCAGCAGTTACTCGGCGGGGGCCGAGCAGTACTTC.

The CDR3 DNA reads TGCGCCAGCAGCCCCCGACAGGGGAGGCACTATGGCTACACCTTC. It specifies CASSPRQGRHYGYTF. V gene TRBV5-1 combines with J gene TRBJ1-2, with 8 nucleotides matching TRBD1. Trimming took 4 bases from V and 3 from J; bases not matched to a gene: 8. Germline loops: CDR1 SGHRS, CDR2 YFSETQ. The CDR3 sequence is 15 residues long. The full variable domain, in which reference TRBV5-1 and TRBJ1-2 provide the parts outside the CDR3, is KAGVTQTPRYLIKTRGQQVTLSCSPISGHRSVSWYQQTPGQGLQFLFEYFSETQRNKGNFPGRFSGRQFSNSRSEMNVSTLELGDSALYLCASSPRQGRHYGYTFGSGTRLTVV.

The V and J genes are TRBV13 and TRBJ2-3; a possible D gene is TRBD1 (5 bases). Deletions cut 2 bases from V and 3 bases from J, with 12 bases between. CDR1 is PRHDT, CDR2 FYEKMQ, per germline (reference sequence). The CDR3 runs to 15 residues. CDR3 loop: CASSLLAGNTDTQYF. The CDR3 nucleotides are TGTGCCAGCAGCTTACTGGCAGGGAATACAGATACGCAGTATTTT.

The rearrangement links TRBV20-1 to TRBJ2-5, with D unclear. Trimming took off 6 bases at V and 5 bases at J, with 7 bases between the two ends. Germline CDR1 and CDR2: DFQATT and SNEGSKA (reference sequence). The CDR3 runs to 10 residues. The CDR3 region has the DNA TGCAGTGCCACCGGGGAGACCCAGTACTTC. Its translation: CSATGETQYF.

V gene TRBV21-1 combines with J gene TRBJ2-7; the D call in the table, TRBD2, was not verified against the DNA. TRBV21-1 is assigned pseudogene status. There are 19 residues in the CDR3. Here the CDR3 DNA reads TGTGCCAGCAGCAAACGGGGGAAGGACTACAGGAAGGGGCAGGGCGAGCAGTACTTC. It is translated as CASSKRGKDYRKGQGEQYF.

Regarding this clone: The junction and the germline gene differ at one end; a read error may be behind it. The chain carries TRBV7-2 and TRBJ2-7; 8 bases are a match to TRBD2. The CDR3 totals 15 residues. The germline V gene encodes CDR1 SGHTA and CDR2 FQGNSA. Here the CDR3 DNA reads TGTGCCAGCAGTCGCGTCGCGGGGGGCTCCTACGTGCAGTACTTC. Encoded protein: CASSRVAGGSYVQYF.

V is TRBV9 and J is TRBJ2-7; 7 nucleotides match TRBD2. The trim removed 0 bases at V and 4 bases at J, leaving 4 bases unmatched. The germline gives CDR1 SGDLS, CDR2 YYNGEE. The CDR3 spans 14 residues. The CDR3 loop reads CASSVGGGIYEQYF. In nucleotides, the CDR3 is TGTGCCAGCAGCGTAGGGGGAGGGATATACGAGCAGTACTTC. The full variable domain, completed using reference TRBV9 and TRBJ2-7, is DSGVTQTPKHLITATGQRVTLRCSPRSGDLSVYWYQQSLDQGLQFLIQYYNGEERAKGNILERFSAQQFPDLHSELNLSSLELGDSALYFCASSVGGGIYEQYFGPGTRLTVT.

The chain links TRBV27 to TRBJ1-4; D gene uncertain. V was shortened by 4 bases and J by 0 bases, with 9 bases between the two germline ends. The CDR3 length is 15 residues. Germline V lookup: CDR1 MNHEY, CDR2 SMNVEV (reference sequence). CDR3 loop: CASSSYGTTNEKLFF. CDR3 DNA: TGTGCCAGCAGTTCTTACGGGACAACTAATGAAAAACTGTTTTTT.

This clone showed up just a few times. Here the CDR3 reads CASSLEGGTPFF. The CDR3 DNA reads as TGTGCCAGCAGCTTAGAGGGGGGGACCCCTTTCTTT. The chain has TRBV11-3 and TRBJ1-1; maybe TRBD1 (5 bases). From germline, CDR1 is SGHNT and CDR2 YENEEA. CDR3 length equals 12 residues. Deletions cut 0 bases from V and 12 bases from J, with 11 bases between.

The chain combines TRBV29-1 with TRBJ1-1; D is possibly TRBD1 (6 bases). Per germline, CDR1 SQVTM and CDR2 ANQGSEA. The CDR3 has 14 residues. The V gene lost 7 bases and the J gene lost 5 bases, with 20 bases spanning the gap. CDR3 residues: CSAYPQGSRTEAFF. The CDR3 DNA sequence: TGCAGCGCATACCCACAGGGAAGTAGGACTGAAGCTTTCTTT.

This clone has a single count. The chain carries TRBV10-3 and TRBJ1-3; tentatively, D is TRBD1 (6 bases). The CDR3 extends over 15 amino acids. Germline V gene sequence: CDR1 ENHRY, CDR2 SYGVKD. V was clipped by 2 bases and J by 0 bases, with 8 bases between them. The CDR3, as DNA: TGTGCCATCAGTGAGGACAGGTTCTCTGGAAACACCATATATTTT. Translating it yields CAISEDRFSGNTIYF.

J is TRBJ1-1 and V is TRBV30, with 11 bases aligning to TRBD1. The CDR3 spans 14 residues. CDR1 GTSNPN and CDR2 SVGIG come from the germline V gene (reference sequence). J gave up 11 bases and V 2 bases, and 10 bases lay outside the gene matches. The CDR3 region is CAWSLGQGASDAFF. The CDR3 DNA reads TGTGCCTGGAGTCTCGGACAGGGGGCAAGTGACGCTTTCTTT.

The chain links TRBV12-5 to TRBJ2-7, with D perhaps TRBD2 (7 bases). The germline V gene encodes CDR1 LGHNT and CDR2 FRNRAP. There are 12 residues in the CDR3. The DNA of the CDR3 is TGTGCCGGTTGGAGGGGGGGGTACGAGCAGTACTTC. It codes for CAGWRGGYEQYF.

The chain carries TRBV18 and TRBJ1-1, with D unclear. Trimming removed 2 bases at V and 3 bases at J, with 7 bases between. Germline V lookup: CDR1 KGHSH, CDR2 LQKENI. The CDR3 extends over 13 amino acids. This CDR3 is CASSPEMDTEAFF. The CDR3 DNA sequence: TGTGCCAGCTCACCAGAGATGGACACTGAAGCTTTCTTT.

This clone has just one count. The chain is built from TRBV19 and TRBJ1-1; 8 bases match TRBD1. Germline trimming cut 7 bases from V and 0 bases from J; bases unmatched to any gene: 10. Germline values: CDR1 LNHDA, CDR2 SQIVND (reference sequence). There are 16 residues in the CDR3. CDR3 bases: TGTGCCAGTACCGGGACAGGAGACTTCATGAACACTGAAGCTTTCTTT. Translated, it gives CASTGTGDFMNTEAFF.

This rearrangement joins TRBV2 to TRBJ2-3; tentatively, D is TRBD2 (5 bases). Germline V CDR1 and CDR2: SNHLY, FYNNEI. The CDR3 has 14 residues. Trimming took off 4 bases at V and 3 bases at J, with 11 bases between the two ends. CDR3 nucleotides: TGTGCCAGCAGTGCCGGACTCGAAACAGATACGCAGTATTTT. Translating it yields CASSAGLETDTQYF. The entire variable domain, with the rest obtained from reference TRBV2 and TRBJ2-3, is as follows: EPEVTQTPSHQVTQMGQEVILRCVPISNHLYFYWYRQILGQKVEFLVSFYNNEISEKSEIFDDQFSVERPDGSNFTLKIRSTKLEDSAMYFCASSAGLETDTQYFGPGTRLTVL.

The chain links TRBV28 to TRBJ1-2; maybe TRBD1 (5 bases). Germline assignment: CDR1 MDHEN and CDR2 SYDVKM. The V end lost 3 bases, the J end lost 1 base, and 9 bases lay between the germline ends. The CDR3 extends over 14 amino acids. CDR3 region: CASSFRTINYGYTF. CDR3 bases: TGTGCCAGCAGTTTCAGGACAATTAACTATGGCTACACCTTC.

This rearrangement joins TRBV30 to TRBJ1-2, with D hard to call. From germline, CDR1 is GTSNPN and CDR2 SVGIG (reference sequence). This CDR3 region has 12 residues. The V end lost 0 bases, the J end lost 7 bases, and 9 bases lay between the germline ends. The CDR3 region is CAWSVHVAGYTF. In nucleotides, the CDR3 is TGTGCCTGGAGTGTACACGTAGCTGGCTACACCTTC.

The J gene is TRBJ2-1, the V gene TRBV27; 7 nucleotides align to TRBD2. V trimming: 3 bases; J trimming: 6 bases; junction bases outside the gene matches: 8. Germline V CDR1 and CDR2: MNHEY, SMNVEV (reference sequence). This CDR3 spans 15 amino acids. The CDR3 DNA is TGTGCCAGCAGTTTTGAGGCGGGAGATGGCAATGAGCAGTTCTTC. It specifies CASSFEAGDGNEQFF.

The chain recombines TRBV6-5 with TRBJ2-7, with a possible D match to TRBD1 (5 bases). V was pared by 2 bases and J by 11 bases, with 13 bases between. CDR3 length: 12 amino acids. Germline V gene lookup returns CDR1 MNHEY and CDR2 SVGAGI. Written as DNA, the CDR3 is TGTGCCAGCAGTTACGACTGGGGCATTGAGTACTTC. Its translation: CASSYDWGIEYF.

The chain couples TRBV27 to TRBJ2-7; D might be TRBD1 (5 bases). The germline CDR1 and CDR2 sequences are MNHEY and SMNVEV (reference sequence). The CDR3 has 15 amino acids. The ends were cut back, 5 bases at V and 5 bases at J, with 19 bases in the middle. The CDR3 is CASSKQDRLRNEQYF. The DNA for the CDR3 is TGTGCCAGCAGTAAACAGGACCGTCTGAGGAACGAGCAGTACTTC.

There are a few counts of this clone. The genes are TRBV6-4 and TRBJ1-1, with D possibly matching TRBD1 (5 bases). Looked up from germline, CDR1 is MRHNA and CDR2 is SNTAGT. The CDR3 runs to 13 residues. The ends were cut back, 6 bases at V and 2 bases at J, with 10 bases in the middle. The CDR3 spells CASRLRDNTEAFF. The CDR3 bases are TGTGCCAGCAGACTCAGGGATAACACTGAAGCTTTCTTT.

This chain links TRBV21-1 with TRBJ1-2. TRBV21-1 corresponds to a pseudogene. The CDR3 is 14 residues long. CDR3 protein: CASSGTLRSGGYTF. The DNA for the CDR3 is TGTGCCAGCAGCGGAACCTTGAGATCGGGTGGCTACACCTTC.